Listed here are 27 T cell receptor beta chains from one sample, sequenced in a study of T cells in Graves' hyperthyroidism and ophthalmopathy. Amplification targeted TCR beta CDR3 regions from RNA transcripts. HTBI primers drove first-round RT-PCR of the TCR CDR3. TCRdb reprocessed the multiplex PCR reads via MiXCR and lists one record per CDR3 protein. The sample records approximately 640,000 distinct CDR3 sequences, 17% being singletons. The sample consisted of blood. These receptors all come from a middle-aged man with Graves' hyperthyroidism.

This clonotype was detected a few times. The gene calls are TRBV28 and TRBJ2-7; 12 bases fit TRBD2. CDR3 length: 16 residues. V lost 4 bases to trimming and J lost 0 bases; unmatched junction nucleotides: 4. The germline V gene encodes CDR1 MDHEN and CDR2 SYDVKM. CDR3 region: CASSWGLAGSSYEQYF. As DNA, the CDR3 is TGTGCCAGCAGTTGGGGACTAGCGGGTAGCTCCTACGAGCAGTACTTC.

Only a few counts were recorded for this clonotype. The chain employs TRBV5-4 and TRBJ2-5; 9 positions agree with TRBD1. The CDR3 covers 16 residues. After removal of 3 bases from V and 5 bases from J, the junction contained 11 bases not matched to a gene. Germline V CDR1 and CDR2: SGHNT, YYREEE (reference sequence). This CDR3 reads CASSSDRGALTETQYF. The CDR3 DNA follows: TGTGCCAGCAGCTCTGACAGGGGGGCCCTCACGGAGACCCAGTACTTC.

The V call is TRBV28, the J call TRBJ1-5; 7 bases are a match to TRBD1. This CDR3 has 18 residues. Germline V gives CDR1 MDHEN, CDR2 SYDVKM. V gave up 4 bases and J gave up 0 bases; unmatched junction bases: 12. Written as DNA, the CDR3 is TGTGCCAGCAGTTCGTGGGGACAGATTGACCTTAGCAATCAGCCCCAGCATTTT. Translation: CASSSWGQIDLSNQPQHF.

This sequence joins TRBV29-1 and TRBJ2-1; D is undetermined. Trimming cost V 0 bases and J 6 bases, with 6 bases left between them. The CDR3 is made up of 12 amino acids. Germline V gene data show CDR1 as SQVTM and CDR2 as ANQGSEA. This chain's CDR3 is CSVEDLRNEQFF. The CDR3 nucleotides are TGCAGCGTTGAAGATCTCCGCAATGAGCAGTTCTTC.

Details on this clonotype: Since a much larger clone is just one base distant, this may be a read error. J is TRBJ2-7 and V is TRBV7-2; possibly TRBD1 for D (6 bases). Germline CDR1 reads SGHTA; CDR2 reads FQGNSA. This CDR3 spans 14 amino acids. The V gene lost 1 base and the J gene lost 2 bases, with 9 bases spanning the gap. The CDR3 DNA reads as TGTGCCAGCAGCTTAGAATGGACAGCCTACGAGCAGTACTTC. Its translation is CASSLEWTAYEQYF.

In this sample, this clonotype turned up many times. The gene calls are TRBV27 and TRBJ1-2, with D maybe TRBD1 (6 bases). Per germline, CDR1 MNHEY and CDR2 SMNVEV (reference sequence). This CDR3 is built from 11 residues. The ends were cut back, 6 bases at V and 8 bases at J, with 10 bases in the middle. This CDR3 is CASRGAAGYTF. The CDR3 DNA is TGTGCCAGCAGGGGGGCCGCCGGCTACACCTTC.

This clonotype has more than one count but fewer than ten. The chain joins TRBV12-3 or TRBV12-4 to TRBJ2-5; TRBD2 aligns across 8 bases. This CDR3 spans 16 amino acids. V was pared by 5 bases and J by 3 bases, with 11 bases of the junction left unmatched. The CDR3 bases are TGTGCCAGCAGTCCCTCGGGACTAGGGGGAAAAGAGACCCAGTACTTC. Amino acid sequence: CASSPSGLGGKETQYF.

This clonotype was picked up a small number of times. The J gene is TRBJ2-7, the V gene TRBV5-1; TRBD1 agrees at 9 bases. Germline CDR1 and CDR2: SGHRS and YFSETQ. J was trimmed by 2 bases and V by 0 bases; bases with no gene match: 3. The CDR3 covers 15 residues. CDR3 coding DNA: TGCGCCAGCAGCTTGGGGACAGGGGCTACCTACGAGCAGTACTTC. Translation: CASSLGTGATYEQYF.

This clonotype was counted ten times or more. The rearrangement joins TRBV5-1 to TRBJ2-7, with D possibly being TRBD1 or TRBD2 (6 bases each). The germline CDR1 and CDR2 sequences are SGHRS and YFSETQ. The V end was cut by 4 bases, the J end by 4 bases, with 15 bases between. The CDR3 sequence is 14 residues long. CDR3 bases: TGCGCCAGCAGCCCGGAGGGCAGGGGTTACGAGCAGTACTTC. Translation gives CASSPEGRGYEQYF.

This clonotype was recorded many times. The rearrangement links TRBV11-1 to TRBJ2-7; D remains unclear. The CDR3 totals 11 residues. CDR1 and CDR2 from the germline V gene are SGHAT and FQDESV (reference sequence). V lost 5 bases, J lost 6 bases, and 8 bases lay in between. The CDR3 DNA follows: TGTGCCAGCAGCCCCCCTGCCGAGCAGTACTTC. Its protein is CASSPPAEQYF.

This clonotype was observed at least ten times. The chain is built from TRBV6-5 and TRBJ2-7; D possibly corresponds to TRBD2 (6 bases). Between the trimmed V and J ends, which lost 2 bases and 3 bases, there was a span of 11 bases. The CDR3 runs to 14 residues. Germline V gene sequence: CDR1 MNHEY, CDR2 SVGAGI. CDR3 DNA sequence: TGTGCCAGCAGTTACGGGACTTCCGACTACGAGCAGTACTTC. It encodes CASSYGTSDYEQYF.

In the case of this clonotype: Just one base apart from a much larger clone, this may be a read error. This chain uses TRBV6-9 with TRBJ2-2; 9 nucleotides agree with TRBD2. V lost 2 bases and J lost 3; bases outside the gene matches: 7. The CDR3 covers 17 residues. The germline CDR1 and CDR2 sequences are MNHGY and SVAAGI. CDR3 nucleotide sequence: TGTGCCAGCAGTTATCCGGGACTAGCCCAGGACACCGGGGAGCTGTTTTTT. Amino acid sequence: CASSYPGLAQDTGELFF.

This clonotype was observed at least ten times. The genes are TRBV11-2 and TRBJ2-5; D possibly corresponds to TRBD1 (6 bases). CDR1 is SGHAT, CDR2 FQNNGV, per germline. This CDR3 comprises 14 residues. The germline V and J ends were trimmed by 0 bases and 3 bases, with 8 bases remaining between them. The CDR3 loop is CASSLETGKETQYF. The CDR3 DNA follows: TGTGCCAGCAGCTTAGAAACAGGGAAAGAGACCCAGTACTTC.

Turning to this clonotype: A much larger clone differs by one base, so this may be a read error. The chain joins TRBV7-9 to TRBJ1-6, with 10 positions matching TRBD1. Germline CDR1 is SEHNR and CDR2 is FQNEAQ (reference sequence). The CDR3 sequence is 14 residues long. Unmatched junction bases numbered 7, after V lost 6 bases and J lost 11 bases. The CDR3 sequence is CASSVGQGEPPLHF. The CDR3 coding sequence is TGTGCCAGCAGTGTTGGACAGGGGGAACCACCCCTCCACTTT. The variable domain in full, with the rest retrieved from reference TRBV7-9 and TRBJ1-6, is DTGVSQNPRHKITKRGQNVTFRCDPISEHNRLYWYRQTLGQGPEFLTYFQNEAQLEKSRLLSDRFSAERPKGSFSTLEIQRTEQGDSAMYLCASSVGQGEPPLHFGNGTRLTVT.

This chain connects TRBV4-2 to TRBJ2-7, with D tentatively TRBD2 (5 bases). This CDR3 comprises 15 residues. V lost 3 bases, J lost 4 bases, and 16 bases lay in between. Germline V gene lookup returns CDR1 LGHNA and CDR2 YNFKEQ. Written as DNA, the CDR3 is TGTGCCAGCAGCCATCGGGGAGTGGAGGTGTACGAGCAGTACTTC. Its protein is CASSHRGVEVYEQYF.

In this sample, this clonotype turned up a few times. The chain links TRBV6-5 to TRBJ2-7, with D unclear. The V end lost 0 bases, the J end lost 0 bases, and 9 bases lay between the germline ends. CDR3 size: 15 residues. Germline CDR1 reads MNHEY; CDR2 reads SVGAGI. The CDR3 DNA reads as TGTGCCAGCAGTTACTCCCTCGACGTCTCCTACGAGCAGTACTTC. Its translation: CASSYSLDVSYEQYF.

The table lists this clonotype with a few counts. The rearrangement uses TRBV4-3 and TRBJ2-1; D gene uncertain. The length of the CDR3 is 13 residues. V lost 0 bases, J lost 8 bases, and 8 bases lay in between. CDR1 LGHNA and CDR2 YSLEER come from the germline V gene. This chain's CDR3 is CASSQDTGDEQFF. As DNA, the CDR3 is TGCGCCAGCAGCCAAGATACGGGCGATGAGCAGTTCTTC.

This clonotype was detected many times. The chain joins TRBV27 to TRBJ1-1; 9 positions match TRBD1. The germline gives CDR1 MNHEY, CDR2 SMNVEV (reference sequence). The CDR3 loop spans 15 amino acids. Losses at the gene ends were 3 bases for V and 3 bases for J; bases not matched to a gene: 5. The CDR3 DNA is TGTGCCAGCAGTTTCGGGACAGGGTGGCACACTGAAGCTTTCTTT. This encodes CASSFGTGWHTEAFF.

The rearrangement links TRBV19 to TRBJ2-7, with TRBD1 matching 8 bases. The CDR3 covers 15 residues. V was pared by 3 bases and J by 3 bases, with 7 bases of the junction left unmatched. CDR1 is LNHDA and CDR2 is SQIVND in the germline V gene (reference sequence). CDR3 in DNA: TGTGCCAGTAGTATCCTTGGGACAGGATTCTACGAGCAGTACTTC. It specifies CASSILGTGFYEQYF.

The chain is built from TRBV6-1 and TRBJ2-1, with a possible D match to TRBD2 (6 bases). Per the germline V gene, CDR1 is MNHNS and CDR2 is SASEGT. V was cut by 8 bases and J by 8 bases, with 16 bases left in between. The CDR3 loop spans 13 amino acids. CDR3 nucleotides: TGTGCCAGCGGAGGGACGTTAGGATATGAGCAGTTCTTC. Its translation is CASGGTLGYEQFF.

This clonotype was found many times. The V and J genes are TRBV7-9 and TRBJ2-7; no clear D. Trimming took off 2 bases at V and 2 bases at J, with 7 bases between the two ends. The germline V gene encodes CDR1 SEHNR and CDR2 FQNEAQ (reference sequence). The CDR3 loop spans 13 amino acids. The CDR3 region has the DNA TGTGCCAGCAGCTTAATGGCAACCTACGAGCAGTACTTC. It yields the protein CASSLMATYEQYF. Variable domain in full (rest from reference TRBV7-9 and TRBJ2-7): DTGVSQNPRHKITKRGQNVTFRCDPISEHNRLYWYRQTLGQGPEFLTYFQNEAQLEKSRLLSDRFSAERPKGSFSTLEIQRTEQGDSAMYLCASSLMATYEQYFGPGTRLTVT.

This clonotype was seen repeatedly, ten times or more. The V and J genes are TRBV27 and TRBJ2-1; D unclear. V lost 5 bases and J 1 base, leaving 9 bases between the germline ends. The CDR3 is 14 amino acids. Germline V lookup: CDR1 MNHEY, CDR2 SMNVEV (reference sequence). This CDR3 is CASSIEGSYNEQFF. The CDR3 coding sequence is TGTGCCAGCAGTATCGAAGGGTCCTACAATGAGCAGTTCTTC.

Many counts were recorded for this clonotype. The gene calls are TRBV2 and TRBJ2-7; 8 bases align to TRBD1. CDR1 is SNHLY and CDR2 is FYNNEI in the germline V gene. The CDR3 length is 14 residues. The J segment lost 9 bases and the V segment lost 6 bases, leaving 13 bases of the junction unmatched. CDR3 DNA: TGTGCCAGCAGCCGGGACAGGAACCCTCAGGGGCAGTACTTC. This gives the protein CASSRDRNPQGQYF.

This clonotype has at least ten counts. The genes are TRBV6-1 and TRBJ2-5; D gene ambiguous. Trimming pared 1 base from V and 11 bases from J, leaving 8 bases between. This CDR3 has 11 residues. CDR1 is MNHNS and CDR2 is SASEGT in the germline V gene. The CDR3 here is CASSEGVLQYF. CDR3 bases: TGTGCCAGCAGTGAAGGGGTGTTACAGTACTTC.

This clonotype turned up a few times. The chain joins TRBV11-2 to TRBJ1-4; no reliable D call. The V and J ends lost 1 base and 7 bases respectively, with 16 bases between them. The CDR3 is 16 residues long. The germline V gene encodes CDR1 SGHAT and CDR2 FQNNGV. As DNA, the CDR3 is TGTGCCAGCAGCTTAGGGTATGGGCGGCTAGGTGAAAAACTGTTTTTT. Its protein is CASSLGYGRLGEKLFF. The full variable domain, in which reference TRBV11-2 and TRBJ1-4 provide the parts outside the CDR3, is EAGVAQSPRYKIIEKRQSVAFWCNPISGHATLYWYQQILGQGPKLLIQFQNNGVVDDSQLPKDRFSAERLKGVDSTLKIQPAKLEDSAVYLCASSLGYGRLGEKLFFGSGTQLSVL.

This clonotype was counted a few times. The rearrangement links TRBV5-1 to TRBJ2-1, with D possibly matching TRBD1 (6 bases). The germline V gene has CDR1 SGHRS and CDR2 YFSETQ. V shed 3 bases and J shed 7 bases, with 14 bases lying between them. The CDR3 runs 14 residues. This CDR3 is CASSSATGYNEQFF. The CDR3 DNA sequence: TGCGCCAGCAGCTCGGCGACAGGTTATAATGAGCAGTTCTTC. The variable domain in full, with the rest retrieved from reference TRBV5-1 and TRBJ2-1, is KAGVTQTPRYLIKTRGQQVTLSCSPISGHRSVSWYQQTPGQGLQFLFEYFSETQRNKGNFPGRFSGRQFSNSRSEMNVSTLELGDSALYLCASSSATGYNEQFFGPGTRLTVL.

This clonotype was seen only a few times. This sequence joins TRBV20-1 and TRBJ1-2; tentatively, D is TRBD1 (6 bases). The ends were cut back, 0 bases at V and 6 bases at J, with 20 bases in the middle. The length of the CDR3 is 16 residues. CDR1 is DFQATT and CDR2 is SNEGSKA in the germline V gene (reference sequence). The CDR3 region is CSARDPPSRGGNGYTF. CDR3 nucleotides: TGCAGTGCTAGAGACCCCCCCAGCAGGGGCGGGAATGGCTACACCTTC.